The 27 T cell receptor beta chains below come from one sample, sequenced in a study of T cell responses to AZD1222 COVID-19 vaccine. Sequencing was performed with immunoSEQ multiplex PCR; in TCRdb, only in-frame clones are kept and a portion is missing. The table lists around 150,000 clones, about nine tenths of them singletons. The sequencing used peripheral blood, collected on day 0 of MenACWY control vaccination. These receptors were collected from an adult in good health.

The V and J genes are TRBV7-2 and TRBJ1-1; unclear D gene. The CDR3 is 13 amino acids. V was cut by 5 bases and J by 0 bases, with 7 bases left in between. Per the germline V gene, CDR1 is SGHTA and CDR2 is FQGNSA. CDR3 sequence: CASSLHMNTEAFF. Here the CDR3 DNA reads TGTGCCAGCAGCCTTCACATGAACACTGAAGCTTTCTTT.

This chain connects TRBV9 to TRBJ1-6; D might be TRBD1 (6 bases). CDR3 length: 14 residues. Germline loops: CDR1 SGDLS, CDR2 YYNGEE. Trimming removed 3 bases at V and 5 bases at J, with 9 bases between. CDR3 DNA: TGTGCCAGCAGCGGGACAGACAATAATTCACCCCTCCACTTT. This codes for CASSGTDNNSPLHF.

The chain links TRBV19 to TRBJ2-1; TRBD1 matches 8 bases. The germline V gene has CDR1 LNHDA and CDR2 SQIVND (reference sequence). Trimming at V came to 6 bases and at J to 6 bases, leaving 4 bases not matched to a gene. The CDR3 has 13 residues. The CDR3 region is CASRRDRINEQFF. CDR3 DNA: TGTGCCAGTAGGAGGGACAGGATCAATGAGCAGTTCTTC. The whole variable domain, remainder taken from reference TRBV19 and TRBJ2-1, is DGGITQSPKYLFRKEGQNVTLSCEQNLNHDAMYWYRQDPGQGLRLIYYSQIVNDFQKGDIAEGYSVSREKKESFPLTVTSAQKNPTAFYLCASRRDRINEQFFGPGTRLTVL.

The chain links TRBV24-1 to TRBJ2-1, with 8 bases aligning to TRBD1. Germline values: CDR1 KGHDR, CDR2 SFDVKD. J gave up 5 bases and V 5 bases, and 7 bases lay outside the gene matches. The CDR3 is made up of 15 amino acids. The DNA for the CDR3 is TGTGCCACCAGTGCCGGACAGGGCCGGGACAATGAGCAGTTCTTC. Amino acids: CATSAGQGRDNEQFF.

This clone was observed a single time. This chain connects TRBV6-5 to TRBJ2-7; 9 positions match TRBD1. Germline loops: CDR1 MNHEY, CDR2 SVGAGI. The CDR3 is made up of 13 amino acids. Trimming removed 6 bases from V and 6 bases from J; junction bases left unmatched: 6. CDR3 sequence (DNA): TGTGCCAGCAGATCCGGGACAGGGTTCGAGCAGTACTTC. Protein product: CASRSGTGFEQYF.

This chain uses TRBV19 with TRBJ2-3, with TRBD1 matching 8 bases. Germline V gives CDR1 LNHDA, CDR2 SQIVND (reference sequence). V was clipped by 8 bases and J by 2 bases; unmatched bases: 12. CDR3 size: 16 residues. The CDR3 coding sequence is TGTGCCAGTGGGAAGGGGCAGGGGGCGTTCACAGATACGCAGTATTTT. This gives the protein CASGKGQGAFTDTQYF.

This CDR3 is CASSDYRVATEAFF. The CDR3 nucleotides read TGTGCCAGCAGCGACTACAGGGTGGCCACTGAAGCTTTCTTT. The rearrangement uses TRBV3-1 (or the pseudogene TRBV3-2) and TRBJ1-1; D may be TRBD1 (6 bases). The CDR3 contains 14 residues. Trimming stripped 5 bases from V and 4 bases from J, with 14 bases between. The germline CDR1 and CDR2 sequences are LGHDT and YNNKEL (reference sequence).

V and J are TRBV7-2 and TRBJ1-2; no firm D call. The CDR3 totals 13 residues. Trimming removed 0 bases at V and 7 bases at J, with 9 bases between. Germline V gene data show CDR1 as SGHTA and CDR2 as FQGNSA. The CDR3 sequence: CASSLATGGGYTF. The CDR3 bases are TGTGCCAGCAGCTTAGCGACGGGCGGTGGCTACACCTTC.

The rearrangement uses TRBV7-9 and TRBJ1-5; 8 bases align to TRBD1. V trimming: 5 bases; J trimming: 2 bases; junction bases outside the gene matches: 14. Looked up from germline, CDR1 is SEHNR and CDR2 is FQNEAQ (reference sequence). The CDR3 has 18 amino acids. The CDR3 sequence is CASSASGTGLGGNQPQHF. DNA for the CDR3: TGTGCCAGCAGCGCCTCCGGGACAGGCTTAGGGGGCAATCAGCCCCAGCATTTT.

The genes are TRBV24-1 and TRBJ1-4; D is uncertain. V was trimmed by 4 bases and J by 0 bases, leaving 20 bases between them. Germline assignment: CDR1 KGHDR and CDR2 SFDVKD. This CDR3 spans 19 amino acids. The CDR3 reads CATSDPITPGLATNEKLFF. In DNA form, the CDR3 reads TGTGCCACCAGTGACCCAATAACCCCGGGGTTGGCAACTAATGAAAAACTGTTTTTT.

This rearrangement joins TRBV7-3 to TRBJ2-1; TRBD1 matches 10 bases. The CDR3 runs to 16 residues. Trimming took 4 bases from V and 6 from J; bases not matched to a gene: 9. Germline V gene sequence: CDR1 SGHTA, CDR2 FQGTGA. The CDR3 protein is CASSSRMGQGINEQFF. The CDR3 DNA reads as TGTGCCAGCAGCTCAAGGATGGGACAGGGGATCAATGAGCAGTTCTTC. Drawing the rest from reference TRBV7-3 and TRBJ2-1, the complete variable domain is GAGVSQTPSNKVTEKGKYVELRCDPISGHTALYWYRQSLGQGPEFLIYFQGTGAADDSGLPNDRFFAVRPEGSVSTLKIQRTERGDSAVYLCASSSRMGQGINEQFFGPGTRLTVL.

V usage is TRBV6-2 or TRBV6-3 and J usage is TRBJ2-7, with 7 positions matching TRBD1. Germline lookup yields CDR1 MNHEY and CDR2 SVGEGT. Unmatched junction bases numbered 11, after V lost 3 bases and J lost 3 bases. This CDR3 is built from 16 residues. This CDR3 is CASSYLPTGSRYEQYF. CDR3 coding DNA: TGTGCCAGCAGTTATCTACCGACAGGGTCCCGCTACGAGCAGTACTTC.

V and J are TRBV29-1 and TRBJ2-7; 11 bases are shared with TRBD2. Trimming removed 7 bases from V and 7 bases from J; junction bases left unmatched: 3. The CDR3 sequence is 11 residues long. Germline CDR1 SQVTM, CDR2 ANQGSEA. This CDR3 is CSAGLAEEQYF. CDR3 sequence (DNA): TGCAGCGCGGGACTAGCGGAAGAGCAGTACTTC.

The genes are TRBV7-9 and TRBJ2-7; 7 nucleotides align to TRBD1. Trimming took 1 base from V and 3 from J; bases not matched to a gene: 3. Germline values: CDR1 SEHNR, CDR2 FQNEAQ (reference sequence). The CDR3 is made up of 14 amino acids. For the CDR3, the DNA is TGTGCCAGCAGCTTAGGGGGACAGTTCTACGAGCAGTACTTC. It encodes CASSLGGQFYEQYF.

The gene calls are TRBV24-1 and TRBJ1-5; a weak D match, TRBD1 (6 bases). Trimming pared 0 bases from V and 3 bases from J, leaving 8 bases between. Germline CDR1 is KGHDR and CDR2 is SFDVKD. CDR3 length: 15 residues. The CDR3 DNA sequence: TGTGCCACCAGTGATTTGGGGGGGGCCAATCAGCCCCAGCATTTT. Translated, it gives CATSDLGGANQPQHF.

This clone occurred a few times. The CDR3 region has the DNA TGTGCCAGCAGCTTAGGGACAGGGCTCAATCAGCCCCAGCATTTT. It yields the protein CASSLGTGLNQPQHF. This chain connects TRBV7-2 to TRBJ1-5; TRBD1 matches 8 bases. CDR1 is SGHTA, CDR2 FQGNSA, per germline. The CDR3 extends over 15 amino acids. The trim removed 1 base at V and 3 bases at J, leaving 2 bases unmatched.

The chain recombines TRBV5-5 with TRBJ1-1; D is undetermined. The V end was cut by 0 bases, the J end by 6 bases, with 24 bases between. From germline, CDR1 is SGHKS and CDR2 YYEKEE (reference sequence). The CDR3 runs 18 residues. CDR3 amino acids: CASSLEGTSAGKRAEAFF. CDR3 coding DNA: TGTGCCAGCAGCTTGGAGGGCACATCCGCCGGAAAAAGGGCTGAAGCTTTCTTT.

This chain connects TRBV4-1 to TRBJ2-2; 8 bases map to TRBD2. Germline V gene data show CDR1 as MGHRA and CDR2 as YSYEKL. J gave up 3 bases and V 1 base, and 4 bases lay outside the gene matches. The CDR3 runs to 16 residues. CDR3 nucleotides: TGCGCCAGCAGCCAAGTTCCGGGGGGGCACACCGGGGAGCTGTTTTTT. Translation: CASSQVPGGHTGELFF.

The gene calls are TRBV5-6 and TRBJ1-5; D not certain. Trimming pared 3 bases from V and 1 base from J, leaving 14 bases between. This CDR3 is 16 amino acids long. Germline V CDR1 and CDR2: SGHDT, YYEEEE. The CDR3 sequence is CASSSRLVDSNQPQHF. The CDR3 DNA reads TGTGCCAGCAGCTCCCGACTCGTAGACAGCAATCAGCCCCAGCATTTT.

The chain uses TRBV2 and TRBJ1-5, with a tentative D call TRBD1 (5 bases). Trimming shortened V by 6 bases and J by 0 bases, and 12 bases separated the two germline ends. This CDR3 comprises 15 residues. CDR1 SNHLY and CDR2 FYNNEI come from the germline V gene. CDR3 in amino acids: CASRWDDLSNQPQHF. The CDR3 coding sequence is TGTGCCAGCAGGTGGGACGACCTTAGCAATCAGCCCCAGCATTTT. The full variable domain, in which reference TRBV2 and TRBJ1-5 provide the parts outside the CDR3, is EPEVTQTPSHQVTQMGQEVILRCVPISNHLYFYWYRQILGQKVEFLVSFYNNEISEKSEIFDDQFSVERPDGSNFTLKIRSTKLEDSAMYFCASRWDDLSNQPQHFGDGTRLSIL.

This chain joins TRBV19 and TRBJ1-1, with unresolved D. The germline V gene has CDR1 LNHDA and CDR2 SQIVND (reference sequence). The CDR3 totals 17 residues. The V end lost 3 bases, the J end lost 1 base, and 18 bases lay between the germline ends. CDR3 DNA sequence: TGTGCCAGTAGTATCTCCCCCTTTCGGCTGAAGAACACTGAAGCTTTCTTT. Its protein is CASSISPFRLKNTEAFF. Full variable domain (missing parts from reference TRBV19 and TRBJ1-1): DGGITQSPKYLFRKEGQNVTLSCEQNLNHDAMYWYRQDPGQGLRLIYYSQIVNDFQKGDIAEGYSVSREKKESFPLTVTSAQKNPTAFYLCASSISPFRLKNTEAFFGQGTRLTVV.

This clone was detected only a few times. The rearrangement links TRBV19 to TRBJ2-7; D is tentatively TRBD1 or TRBD2 (5 bases each). The CDR3 loop spans 16 amino acids. Trimming stripped 0 bases from V and 0 bases from J, with 12 bases between. The germline gives CDR1 LNHDA, CDR2 SQIVND (reference sequence). This CDR3 reads CASSIDFRGYSYEQYF. The CDR3 region has the DNA TGTGCCAGTAGTATAGATTTCCGGGGCTACTCCTACGAGCAGTACTTC. Based on the CDR3 plus reference TRBV19 and TRBJ2-7, the full variable domain is DGGITQSPKYLFRKEGQNVTLSCEQNLNHDAMYWYRQDPGQGLRLIYYSQIVNDFQKGDIAEGYSVSREKKESFPLTVTSAQKNPTAFYLCASSIDFRGYSYEQYFGPGTRLTVT.

The chain links TRBV5-1 to TRBJ1-4; 11 bases line up with TRBD1. With 1 base clipped from V and 7 bases from J, the junction kept 3 bases outside the gene matches. The CDR3 extends over 15 amino acids. Germline V gene lookup returns CDR1 SGHRS and CDR2 YFSETQ. The CDR3 DNA is TGCGCCAGCAGCTTGACCGGGACAGGGGGTGAAAAACTGTTTTTT. It yields the protein CASSLTGTGGEKLFF.

This clone was seen just once. A junction end diverges from the germline sequence, so it may reflect a read error. The chain has TRBV7-9 and TRBJ2-3, with TRBD2 matching over 9 bases. CDR3 length: 15 amino acids. Germline loops: CDR1 SEHNR, CDR2 FQNEAQ (reference sequence). The CDR3 loop reads CASRLTRGGTDTQYF. Here the CDR3 DNA reads TGTGCCAGCAGGCTCACGCGGGGGGGCACTGATACGCAGTATTTT. Combining the CDR3 with reference TRBV7-9 and TRBJ2-3 gives the whole variable domain DTGVSQNPRHKITKRGQNVTFRCDPISEHNRLYWYRQTLGQGPEFLTYFQNEAQLEKSRLLSDRFSAERPKGSFSTLEIQRTEQGDSAMYLCASRLTRGGTDTQYFGPGTRLTVL.

This sequence joins TRBV11-1 and TRBJ2-1, with D tentatively TRBD1 or TRBD2 (7 bases each). V was trimmed by 6 bases and J by 8 bases, leaving 20 bases between them. CDR1 is SGHAT and CDR2 is FQDESV in the germline V gene (reference sequence). The CDR3 is 15 residues long. The CDR3 is CASSSRQGGRDEQFF. In DNA form, the CDR3 reads TGTGCCAGCAGTAGTAGACAGGGAGGGAGAGATGAGCAGTTCTTC.

The chain joins TRBV5-4 to TRBJ2-1; 8 bases are shared with TRBD1. J was trimmed by 3 bases and V by 4 bases; bases with no gene match: 6. This CDR3 region has 15 residues. Germline CDR1 SGHNT, CDR2 YYREEE (reference sequence). DNA of the CDR3: TGTGCCAGCAGCCTCAGGACAGGGTACTACAATGAGCAGTTCTTC. It translates to CASSLRTGYYNEQFF.

V gene TRBV7-9 combines with J gene TRBJ1-2, with D possibly matching TRBD1 (6 bases). With 1 base removed from V and 4 bases from J, the gap between germline ends came to 10 bases. CDR3 size: 14 residues. CDR1 is SEHNR, CDR2 FQNEAQ, per germline (reference sequence). The CDR3 protein is CASSLVDRLYGYTF. The DNA for the CDR3 is TGTGCCAGCAGCTTAGTCGACAGGCTCTATGGCTACACCTTC.